Sequencing of this TCR beta chain was carried out in a study of CD8+CD57+ T cells in acquired aplastic anemia. Overall study context: Sorted cells (CD4+ and CD8+) yielded DNA amounts that averaged about 2.9 ug.

This clonotype came up a few times. Antigen: not known. This CDR3 is built from 14 residues. Germline V lookup: CDR1 SGHNT, CDR2 YYREEE (reference sequence). After removal of 4 bases from V and 4 bases from J, the junction contained 7 bases not matched to a gene. Genomic DNA acted as the template from which TCR beta VDJ combination and CDR3 sequence profiling were carried out. MiXCR, applied by TCRdb to the reads, yields one record per CDR3 protein. The sample lists about 220,000 distinct CDR3 sequences; 34% were seen once. Whole-study findings and limits: Patients and controls shared 25 to 35 CD8+ CDR3 sequences, highly expressed in patients.

This TCR derives from a human donor in good health, serving as a control. Source material: sorted CD4+, CD8+, or CD8+CD57+ T cells (not recorded which) from PBMCs. The chain uses TRBV5-4 and TRBJ2-7; 8 positions agree with TRBD2. The CDR3 loop reads CASSRGGPPYEQYF. The DNA for the CDR3 is TGTGCCAGCAGCCGGGGGGGACCCCCTTACGAGCAGTACTTC.